This TCR beta chain was recorded in a study of OX40 agonist ivuxolimab in advanced cancers. With regard to this clone: What it recognizes is unknown.

This CDR3 is built from 14 residues. Germline V CDR1 and CDR2: SGHRS, YFSETQ. The junction had 5 bases not matched to a gene; V was cut back by 5 bases and J by 2 bases. Patients were ruled out by autoimmune disease history or systemic immunosuppression. The study, taken as a whole, reports: Dose levels from 0.1 to 3.0 mg/kg saw CD4+ and CD8+ blood T cells expand clonally by week 6.

Measured with immunoSEQ multiplex PCR; TCRdb has only the in-frame clones, and not every one. The data hold tens of thousands of clones, with roughly three quarters observed a single time. This chain joins TRBV5-1 and TRBJ1-1, with 8 bases that match TRBD1. Here the sequenced sample was CD4+ or CD8+ T cells sorted from blood, taken in a trial of the OX40 agonist ivuxolimab. This sequence originates from an adult with an advanced solid tumor such as melanoma, head and neck, liver or kidney cancer. Written as DNA, the CDR3 is TGCGCCAGCAGGTGGACAGGGACCAACACTGAAGCTTTCTTT. It translates to CASRWTGTNTEAFF. Complete variable domain (other parts from reference TRBV5-1 and TRBJ1-1): KAGVTQTPRYLIKTRGQQVTLSCSPISGHRSVSWYQQTPGQGLQFLFEYFSETQRNKGNFPGRFSGRQFSNSRSEMNVSTLELGDSALYLCASRWTGTNTEAFFGQGTRLTVV.